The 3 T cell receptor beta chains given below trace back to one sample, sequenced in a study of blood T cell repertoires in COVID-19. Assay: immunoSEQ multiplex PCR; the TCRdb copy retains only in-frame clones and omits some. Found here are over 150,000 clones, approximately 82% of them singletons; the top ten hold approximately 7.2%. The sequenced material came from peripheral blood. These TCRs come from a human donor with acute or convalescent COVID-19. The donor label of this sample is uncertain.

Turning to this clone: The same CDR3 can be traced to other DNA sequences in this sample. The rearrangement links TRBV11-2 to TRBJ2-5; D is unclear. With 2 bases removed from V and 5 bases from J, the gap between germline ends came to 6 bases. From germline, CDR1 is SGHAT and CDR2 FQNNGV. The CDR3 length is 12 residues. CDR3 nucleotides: TGTGCCAGCAGCTTAAGCCGGGAGACCCAGTACTTC. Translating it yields CASSLSRETQYF.

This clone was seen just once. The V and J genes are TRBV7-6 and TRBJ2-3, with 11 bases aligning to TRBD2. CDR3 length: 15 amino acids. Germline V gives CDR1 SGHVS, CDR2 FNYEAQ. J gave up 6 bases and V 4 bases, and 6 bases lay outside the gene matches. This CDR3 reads CASSSLAGGVDTQYF. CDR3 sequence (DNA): TGTGCCAGCAGCTCTTTAGCGGGAGGGGTCGATACGCAGTATTTT.

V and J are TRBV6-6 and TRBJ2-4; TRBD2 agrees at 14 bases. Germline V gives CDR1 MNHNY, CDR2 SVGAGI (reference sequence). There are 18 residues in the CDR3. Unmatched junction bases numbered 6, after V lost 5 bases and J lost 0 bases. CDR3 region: CASSQSGLAGVAKNIQYF. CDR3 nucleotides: TGTGCCAGCAGTCAATCGGGACTAGCGGGAGTAGCCAAAAACATTCAGTACTTC.